This TCR beta chain emerged from a study of T cells after yellow fever vaccination. The V and J ends lost 7 bases and 6 bases, in that order; junction bases with no gene match: 13. This CDR3 contains 16 residues. The germline gives CDR1 SGHVS, CDR2 FNYEAQ. TCRdb redid the calling of the 5' RACE reads with MiXCR, one entry per CDR3 protein. The sample has 70,000 or so distinct CDR3 sequences; about 7.2% are singletons. This sequence was found in a young man who received the YFV17D yellow fever vaccine. Sequences were derived from CD8+ T cells sorted from PBMCs, sampled 10 days after the first yellow fever vaccination. The chain has TRBV7-6 and TRBJ2-1; TRBD2 matches at 9 bases. CDR3 protein: CASTNPSGLASNEQFF. The CDR3 DNA follows: TGTGCCAGCACCAACCCATCGGGACTAGCTAGCAATGAGCAGTTCTTC.